This TCR beta chain emerged from a study of cytomegalovirus exposure and HLA in healthy donors. Study at large: Genetic ancestry analysis placed around 76% of the 398 donors that were genotyped in the Caucasian-associated cluster.

Germline trimming cut 6 bases from V and 5 bases from J; bases unmatched to any gene: 10. The germline V gene encodes CDR1 MNHEY and CDR2 SMNVEV (reference sequence). The CDR3 spans 14 residues. The study ran its PCR with 60 Vbeta and 13 Jbeta primers. Sequencing was performed with immunoSEQ multiplex PCR; in TCRdb, only in-frame clones are kept and a portion is missing. The data show roughly 190,000 clones, around 75% seen once. This rearrangement joins TRBV27 to TRBJ2-7, with 7 bases matching TRBD1. Source material: PBMCs. This TCR derives from a woman aged 30 to 39 in good health and CMV-seronegative. This CDR3 is CASSYGQVSDEQYF. The CDR3 DNA is TGTGCCAGCAGCTACGGACAGGTTTCCGACGAGCAGTACTTC.